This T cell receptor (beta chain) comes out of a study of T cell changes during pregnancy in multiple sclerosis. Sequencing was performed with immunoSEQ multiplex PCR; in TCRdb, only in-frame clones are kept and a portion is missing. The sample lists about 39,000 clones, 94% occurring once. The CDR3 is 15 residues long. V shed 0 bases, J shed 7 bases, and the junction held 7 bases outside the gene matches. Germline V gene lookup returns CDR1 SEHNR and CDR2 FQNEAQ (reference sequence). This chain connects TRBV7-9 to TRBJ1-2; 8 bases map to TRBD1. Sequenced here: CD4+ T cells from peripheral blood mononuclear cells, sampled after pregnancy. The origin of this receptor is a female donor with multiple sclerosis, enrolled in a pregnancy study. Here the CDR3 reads CASSLAGQGPVGYTF. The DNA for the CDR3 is TGTGCCAGCAGCTTAGCTGGACAGGGCCCAGTTGGCTACACCTTC.